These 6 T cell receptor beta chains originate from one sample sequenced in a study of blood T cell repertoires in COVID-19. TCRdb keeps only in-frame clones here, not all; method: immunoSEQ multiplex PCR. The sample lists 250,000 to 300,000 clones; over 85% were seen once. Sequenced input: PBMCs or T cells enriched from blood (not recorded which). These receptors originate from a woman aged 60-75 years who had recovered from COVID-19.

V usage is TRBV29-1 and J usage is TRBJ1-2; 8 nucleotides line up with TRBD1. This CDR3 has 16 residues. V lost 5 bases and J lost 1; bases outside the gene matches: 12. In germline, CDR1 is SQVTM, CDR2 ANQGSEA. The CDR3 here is CSVFPGTGVSNYGYTF. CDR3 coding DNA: TGCAGCGTTTTCCCCGGGACAGGCGTTAGTAACTATGGCTACACCTTC.

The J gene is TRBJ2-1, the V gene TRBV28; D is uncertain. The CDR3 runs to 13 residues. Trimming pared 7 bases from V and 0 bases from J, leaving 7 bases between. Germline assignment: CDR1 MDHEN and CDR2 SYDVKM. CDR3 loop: CASTGYSYNEQFF. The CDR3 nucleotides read TGTGCCAGCACCGGGTACTCCTACAATGAGCAGTTCTTC. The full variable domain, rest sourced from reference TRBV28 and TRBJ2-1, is DVKVTQSSRYLVKRTGEKVFLECVQDMDHENMFWYRQDPGLGLRLIYFSYDVKMKEKGDIPEGYSVSREKKERFSLILESASTNQTSMYLCASTGYSYNEQFFGPGTRLTVL.

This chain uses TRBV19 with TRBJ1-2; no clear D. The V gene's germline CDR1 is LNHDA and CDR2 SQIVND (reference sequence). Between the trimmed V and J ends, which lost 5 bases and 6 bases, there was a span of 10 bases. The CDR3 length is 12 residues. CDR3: CASSRQVDGYTF. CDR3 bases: TGTGCCAGTAGTCGGCAGGTTGATGGCTACACCTTC.

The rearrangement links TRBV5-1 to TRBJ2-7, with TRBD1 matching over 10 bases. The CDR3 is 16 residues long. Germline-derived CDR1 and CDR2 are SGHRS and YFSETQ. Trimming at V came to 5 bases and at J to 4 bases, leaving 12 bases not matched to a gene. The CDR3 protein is CASRDGTGDLLYEQYF. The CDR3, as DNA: TGCGCCAGCAGGGACGGGACAGGGGATTTATTATACGAGCAGTACTTC.

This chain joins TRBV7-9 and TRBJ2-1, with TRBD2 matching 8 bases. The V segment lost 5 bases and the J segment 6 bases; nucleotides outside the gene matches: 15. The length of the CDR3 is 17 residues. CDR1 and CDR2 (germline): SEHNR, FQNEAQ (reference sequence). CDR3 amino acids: CASSPPALAGGGNEQFF. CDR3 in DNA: TGTGCCAGCAGCCCCCCTGCGCTCGCGGGAGGAGGCAATGAGCAGTTCTTC. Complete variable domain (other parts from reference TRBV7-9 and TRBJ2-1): DTGVSQNPRHKITKRGQNVTFRCDPISEHNRLYWYRQTLGQGPEFLTYFQNEAQLEKSRLLSDRFSAERPKGSFSTLEIQRTEQGDSAMYLCASSPPALAGGGNEQFFGPGTRLTVL.

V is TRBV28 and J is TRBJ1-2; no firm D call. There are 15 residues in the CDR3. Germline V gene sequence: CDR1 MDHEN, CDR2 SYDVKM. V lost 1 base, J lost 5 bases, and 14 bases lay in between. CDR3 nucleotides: TGTGCCAGCAGTTTATCTGACGTTGAGGTATATGGCTACACCTTC. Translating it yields CASSLSDVEVYGYTF.